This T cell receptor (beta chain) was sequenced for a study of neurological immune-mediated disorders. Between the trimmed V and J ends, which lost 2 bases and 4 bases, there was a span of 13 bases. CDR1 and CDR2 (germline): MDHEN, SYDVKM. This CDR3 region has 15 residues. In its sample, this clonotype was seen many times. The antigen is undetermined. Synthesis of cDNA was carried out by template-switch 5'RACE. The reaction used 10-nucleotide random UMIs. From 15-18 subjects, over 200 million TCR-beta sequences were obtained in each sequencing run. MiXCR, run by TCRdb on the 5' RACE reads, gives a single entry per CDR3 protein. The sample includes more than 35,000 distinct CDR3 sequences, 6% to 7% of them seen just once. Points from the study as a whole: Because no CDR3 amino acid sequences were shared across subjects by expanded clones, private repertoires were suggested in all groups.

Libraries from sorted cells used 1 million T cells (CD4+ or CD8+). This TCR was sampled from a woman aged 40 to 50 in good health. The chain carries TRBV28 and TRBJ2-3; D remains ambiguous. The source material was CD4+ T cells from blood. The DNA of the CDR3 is TGTGCCAGCAGTTTACCCAACGGGTCTCCAGATACGCAGTATTTT. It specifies CASSLPNGSPDTQYF.